The 27 T cell receptor beta chains below come from one sample, sequenced in a study of shared clonotypes between healthy human individuals. Some clones are missing from TCRdb's copy, which holds only in-frame ones; the method was immunoSEQ multiplex PCR. Counted here are 2 million to 3 million clones, roughly 93% occurring once; the ten biggest clones make up about 0.38%. The sample comprised naive CD4+ T cells from PBMCs. Subset specified: CD45RA+ positively selected. All receptors derive from a man between 18 and 29 years old in good health. Some clones in this sample may be carry-over from other donors' samples.

This clone showed up just once. No DNA is shown, since the ends of the CDR3 on it are uncertain; the CDR3 is the one TCRdb lists. This chain connects TRBV18 to TRBJ2-1; TRBD1 reflects the table's D call only, with no check against the DNA. CDR1 is KGHSH and CDR2 is LQKENI in the germline V gene. The CDR3 length equals 17 residues, ends included. The CDR3 region is CASSLFGPGQGDNEQFF.

The genes are TRBV10-3 and TRBJ1-1, with 7 bases identical to TRBD1. The CDR3 sequence is 14 residues long. CDR1 and CDR2 from the germline V gene are ENHRY and SYGVKD. Losses at the gene ends were 7 bases for V and 3 bases for J; bases not matched to a gene: 8. The CDR3 DNA reads TGTGCCATCAAGCCGGGACAGAAATACACTGAAGCTTTCTTT. This codes for CAIKPGQKYTEAFF.

The chain has TRBV28 and TRBJ1-4; no clear D gene. Germline lookup yields CDR1 MDHEN and CDR2 SYDVKM. This CDR3 is 13 amino acids long. V lost 6 bases and J 8 bases, leaving 13 bases between the germline ends. The CDR3 sequence: CASRIRSGEKLFF. CDR3 DNA sequence: TGTGCCAGCAGGATCAGGTCGGGGGAAAAACTGTTTTTT.

Written as DNA, the CDR3 is TGTGCCAGCAGCTTAGGTCTCGGCTATGGCTACACCTTC. Its protein product is CASSLGLGYGYTF. V and J are TRBV7-2 and TRBJ1-2; the D is unclear. The V end lost 1 base, the J end lost 4 bases, and 7 bases lay between the germline ends. The CDR3 extends over 13 amino acids. Per germline, CDR1 SGHTA and CDR2 FQGNSA.

V and J are TRBV12-5 and TRBJ1-1; D possibly corresponds to TRBD1 (6 bases). Between the trimmed V and J ends, which lost 7 bases and 0 bases, there was a span of 12 bases. The CDR3 contains 14 residues. CDR1 and CDR2 (germline): LGHNT, FRNRAP. The CDR3 reads CASAPTGMNTEAFF. For the CDR3, the DNA is TGTGCTAGTGCCCCGACAGGAATGAACACTGAAGCTTTCTTT.

Comments on this clone: The same CDR3 also results from other DNA sequences found in this sample. The chain recombines TRBV9 with TRBJ2-7, with 7 nucleotides matching TRBD1. V was clipped by 4 bases and J by 0 bases; unmatched bases: 4. The CDR3 is made up of 14 amino acids. The germline V gene encodes CDR1 SGDLS and CDR2 YYNGEE. The CDR3 region has the DNA TGTGCCAGCAGCCCACGGGACAGCTCCTACGAGCAGTACTTC. Translated: CASSPRDSSYEQYF.

The chain employs TRBV2 and TRBJ2-2; no clear D gene. Germline-derived CDR1 and CDR2 are SNHLY and FYNNEI. This CDR3 region has 16 residues. Deletions cut 4 bases from V and 0 bases from J, with 12 bases between. CDR3 DNA sequence: TGTGCCAGCAGTGTGGGGATTGCAACGAACACCGGGGAGCTGTTTTTT. Residues: CASSVGIATNTGELFF.

The chain carries TRBV4-2 and TRBJ2-5, with D possibly being TRBD2 (5 bases). Trimming removed 1 base from V and 0 bases from J, with 12 bases in between. The CDR3 loop spans 16 amino acids. From germline, CDR1 is LGHNA and CDR2 YNFKEQ. The CDR3: CASSQAYGMNQETQYF. The CDR3 nucleotides read TGTGCCAGCAGCCAAGCTTACGGGATGAACCAAGAGACCCAGTACTTC.

The rearrangement links TRBV7-8 to TRBJ2-6; no clear D. The length of the CDR3 is 16 residues. The V gene lost 10 bases and the J gene lost 1 base, with 17 bases spanning the gap. Germline CDR1 reads SGHVS; CDR2 reads FQNEAQ. CDR3 sequence: CATPRGKGSGANVLTF. For the CDR3, the DNA is TGTGCCACTCCACGTGGCAAGGGTTCTGGGGCCAACGTCCTGACTTTC.

V and J are TRBV2 and TRBJ2-7; 15 bases agree with TRBD2. The ends lost 4 bases at V and 4 bases at J; junction bases unmatched: 11. Germline CDR1 is SNHLY and CDR2 is FYNNEI. This CDR3 is built from 18 residues. CDR3 residues: CASSATLGLAGGRYEQYF. CDR3 nucleotide sequence: TGTGCCAGCAGTGCCACCTTAGGACTAGCGGGAGGGCGGTACGAGCAGTACTTC.

This chain links TRBV2 with TRBJ2-3; TRBD1 might be the D (5 bases). Germline CDR1 is SNHLY and CDR2 is FYNNEI. The CDR3 spans 14 residues. The V end was cut by 8 bases, the J end by 9 bases, with 21 bases between. The DNA of the CDR3 is TGTGCCAGCCTGGGGCAGACCTCACAGAGAACGCAGTATTTT. Translated: CASLGQTSQRTQYF.

The rearrangement uses TRBV6-6 and TRBJ2-3; 12 bases match TRBD1. Germline loops: CDR1 MNHNY, CDR2 SVGAGI (reference sequence). J was trimmed by 7 bases and V by 4 bases; bases with no gene match: 6. This CDR3 is built from 15 residues. The CDR3 sequence is CASSSGQGALNTQYF. The CDR3 nucleotides read TGTGCCAGCAGTTCGGGACAGGGGGCTCTTAATACGCAGTATTTT.

J is TRBJ1-5 and V is TRBV6-1, with TRBD1 as a possible D gene (6 bases). V lost 5 bases to trimming and J lost 3 bases, with 11 bases between them. The CDR3 runs 14 residues. Germline values: CDR1 MNHNS, CDR2 SASEGT. CDR3 nucleotide sequence: TGTGCCAGCAGTATGACAGGAAACAATCAGCCCCAGCATTTT. Residues: CASSMTGNNQPQHF.

The chain recombines TRBV7-9 with TRBJ1-1; TRBD1 agrees at 11 bases. This CDR3 contains 17 residues. The germline CDR1 and CDR2 sequences are SEHNR and FQNEAQ (reference sequence). J gave up 8 bases and V 8 bases, and 19 bases lay outside the gene matches. This CDR3 is CASRAQIGGQGAVEAFF. For the CDR3, the DNA is TGTGCCAGCCGCGCCCAGATCGGAGGACAGGGGGCGGTGGAAGCTTTCTTT.

V usage is TRBV4-3 and J usage is TRBJ2-3; 8 positions agree with TRBD1. V shed 1 base and J 4 bases; nucleotides not matched to a gene: 1. This CDR3 is built from 14 residues. Germline assignment: CDR1 LGHNA and CDR2 YSLEER. The CDR3 is CASSQGTGSDTQYF. As DNA, the CDR3 is TGCGCCAGCAGCCAAGGGACAGGGTCAGATACGCAGTATTTT.

The chain joins TRBV5-1 to TRBJ2-3; a weak D match, TRBD2 (5 bases). CDR1 and CDR2 (germline): SGHRS, YFSETQ. V lost 4 bases and J 1 base, leaving 16 bases between the germline ends. CDR3 size: 16 residues. The CDR3: CASSPSGSSGTDTQYF. CDR3 coding DNA: TGCGCCAGCAGCCCAAGCGGCTCCTCTGGCACAGATACGCAGTATTTT. Complete variable domain (other parts from reference TRBV5-1 and TRBJ2-3): KAGVTQTPRYLIKTRGQQVTLSCSPISGHRSVSWYQQTPGQGLQFLFEYFSETQRNKGNFPGRFSGRQFSNSRSEMNVSTLELGDSALYLCASSPSGSSGTDTQYFGPGTRLTVL.

The J gene is TRBJ1-1, the V gene TRBV30; maybe TRBD1 (5 bases). This CDR3 comprises 18 residues. Per the germline V gene, CDR1 is GTSNPN and CDR2 is SVGIG (reference sequence). Trimming removed 3 bases from V and 4 bases from J, with 27 bases in between. CDR3 sequence reads: CAWSASETVAFLGTEAFF. In nucleotides, the CDR3 is TGTGCCTGGAGCGCAAGTGAGACAGTGGCCTTTTTGGGCACTGAAGCTTTCTTT.

The chain couples TRBV18 to TRBJ1-1, with a tentative D call TRBD1 (5 bases). V was clipped by 3 bases and J by 3 bases, with 11 bases between them. The CDR3 loop spans 14 amino acids. Germline V gene sequence: CDR1 KGHSH, CDR2 LQKENI. The CDR3 DNA is TGTGCCAGCTCACCCCAGGGAAAAGACACTGAAGCTTTCTTT. This codes for CASSPQGKDTEAFF. Looking up the rest from reference TRBV18 and TRBJ1-1 gives the full variable domain: NAGVMQNPRHLVRRRGQEARLRCSPMKGHSHVYWYRQLPEEGLKFMVYLQKENIIDESGMPKERFSAEFPKEGPSILRIQQVVRGDSAAYFCASSPQGKDTEAFFGQGTRLTVV.

This CDR3 reads CASSFLGLVSAEQYF. As DNA, the CDR3 is TGTGCCAGCAGCTTTCTGGGACTAGTATCTGCCGAGCAGTACTTC. The chain is built from TRBV7-2 and TRBJ2-7; 8 bases are shared with TRBD2. In germline, CDR1 is SGHTA, CDR2 FQGNSA. CDR3 length: 15 residues. Trimming cost V 3 bases and J 6 bases; bases outside gene matches: 10.

This clone was counted a single time. This chain connects TRBV14 to TRBJ2-3; 8 bases fit TRBD2. V shed 4 bases, J shed 4 bases, and the junction held 13 bases outside the gene matches. This CDR3 spans 17 amino acids. The germline gives CDR1 SGHDN, CDR2 FVKESK. The CDR3 nucleotides read TGTGCCAGCAGCCTCCAGAGGCCCGGGAGGGGGGCAGATACGCAGTATTTT. Its protein is CASSLQRPGRGADTQYF.

Points on this clone: The same CDR3 can be traced to other DNA sequences in this sample. The chain couples TRBV7-3 to TRBJ1-5; D is ambiguous. Trimming cost V 2 bases and J 5 bases, with 7 bases left between them. CDR3 length: 13 amino acids. CDR1 is SGHTA and CDR2 is FQGTGA in the germline V gene. This CDR3 reads CASSLSRDQPQHF. CDR3 DNA sequence: TGTGCCAGCAGCTTATCGCGCGATCAGCCCCAGCATTTT. The complete variable domain, with remaining parts taken from reference TRBV7-3 and TRBJ1-5, reads GAGVSQTPSNKVTEKGKYVELRCDPISGHTALYWYRQSLGQGPEFLIYFQGTGAADDSGLPNDRFFAVRPEGSVSTLKIQRTERGDSAVYLCASSLSRDQPQHFGDGTRLSIL.

This clone was detected only once. The chain combines TRBV14 with TRBJ2-7; D unclear. The CDR3 is 14 residues long. From germline, CDR1 is SGHDN and CDR2 FVKESK. The V gene lost 0 bases and the J gene lost 3 bases, with 9 bases spanning the gap. CDR3 protein: CASSQDLQVYEQYF. The CDR3 DNA reads TGTGCCAGCAGCCAAGATCTGCAGGTCTACGAGCAGTACTTC.

The chain links TRBV7-9 to TRBJ2-5; tentative D call: TRBD1 (5 bases). The V end was cut by 3 bases, the J end by 2 bases, with 10 bases between. CDR1 is SEHNR, CDR2 FQNEAQ, per germline (reference sequence). This CDR3 comprises 14 residues. This chain's CDR3 is CASSFATAQETQYF. As DNA, the CDR3 is TGTGCCAGCAGCTTTGCGACAGCGCAAGAGACCCAGTACTTC.

The chain recombines TRBV7-3 with TRBJ2-7; a possible D gene is TRBD1 (6 bases). CDR1 and CDR2 from the germline V gene are SGHTA and FQGTGA. Trimming removed 5 bases at V and 6 bases at J, with 14 bases between. The CDR3 loop spans 13 amino acids. CDR3 nucleotides: TGTGCCAGCAGCGCACAGGGAGATTCCGAGCAGTACTTC. This codes for CASSAQGDSEQYF.

This clone has only one observation. The rearrangement links TRBV6-1 to TRBJ2-3, with 12 bases identical to TRBD2. Trimming removed 2 bases from V and 3 bases from J; junction bases left unmatched: 0. In germline, CDR1 is MNHNS, CDR2 SASEGT. The CDR3 consists of 15 residues. The CDR3 sequence is CASSETSGGTDTQYF. Here the CDR3 DNA reads TGTGCCAGCAGTGAAACTAGCGGGGGGACAGATACGCAGTATTTT.

This clone has just one count. The V gene is TRBV27, the J gene TRBJ1-1, with D possibly being TRBD1 (6 bases). Trimming removed 1 base at V and 5 bases at J, with 17 bases between. Germline V gene data show CDR1 as MNHEY and CDR2 as SMNVEV (reference sequence). CDR3 length: 16 amino acids. The CDR3 nucleotides are TGTGCCAGCAGTTTATTGAAGGACAGCCCGCTTACTGAAGCTTTCTTT. Protein sequence: CASSLLKDSPLTEAFF.

On this clone itself: The same CDR3 also results from other DNA sequences found in this sample. The chain couples TRBV7-3 to TRBJ2-7, with no clear D. CDR1 and CDR2 (germline): SGHTA, FQGTGA. This CDR3 contains 12 residues. V was pared by 5 bases and J by 0 bases, with 5 bases between. CDR3 amino acids: CASSPNSYEQYF. Here the CDR3 DNA reads TGTGCCAGCAGCCCGAACTCCTACGAGCAGTACTTC.